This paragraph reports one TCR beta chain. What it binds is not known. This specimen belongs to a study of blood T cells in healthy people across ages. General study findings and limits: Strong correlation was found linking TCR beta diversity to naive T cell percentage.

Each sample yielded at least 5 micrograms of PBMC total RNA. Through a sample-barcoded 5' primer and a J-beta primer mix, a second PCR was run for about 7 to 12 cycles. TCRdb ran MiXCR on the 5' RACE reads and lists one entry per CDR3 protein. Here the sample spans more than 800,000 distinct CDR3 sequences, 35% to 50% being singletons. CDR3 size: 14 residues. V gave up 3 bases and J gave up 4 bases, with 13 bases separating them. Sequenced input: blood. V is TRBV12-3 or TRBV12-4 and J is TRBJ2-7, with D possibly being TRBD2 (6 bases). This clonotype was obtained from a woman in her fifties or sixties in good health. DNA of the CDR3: TGTGCCAGCAGTTTGCACGGGAGCTCGTACGAGCAGTACTTC. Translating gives CASSLHGSSYEQYF.